Below, 28 T cell receptor beta chains from the same sample are listed, as sequenced in a study of high-grade serous ovarian cancer treatment subgroups (dated by TCRdb to the early 2020s). Library construction relied on the immunoSEQ multiplex PCR assay. This immuneACCESS table, as held by TCRdb, lists in-frame sequences with V and J called but not all clones. Of the missing ones, under half trace to an unresolved V gene in checked studies; the others have no known cause. This sample lists about 11,000 clones; 80% to 85% were detected once. The top ten hold 5% to 7.5% of the sample. Tumor samples were collected prior to definitive surgery or chemotherapy. What was sequenced was tumor tissue. Receptors originate from a human donor with high-grade serous ovarian cancer.

This chain connects TRBV27 to TRBJ2-2, with a tentative D call TRBD2 (6 bases). The CDR3 runs 19 residues. Germline CDR1 is MNHEY and CDR2 is SMNVEV (reference sequence). The germline V and J ends were trimmed by 5 bases and 8 bases, with 30 bases remaining between them. The CDR3 coding sequence is TGTGCCAGCAGTACCTTCACTTATAGCGGAAGAGGCGTAGGAGGGGAGCTGTTTTTT. The encoded protein is CASSTFTYSGRGVGGELFF.

This clone is medium-sized. The chain combines TRBV5-1 with TRBJ1-1; D unresolved. The V gene's germline CDR1 is SGHRS and CDR2 YFSETQ. The CDR3 extends over 13 amino acids. The ends were cut back, 4 bases at V and 2 bases at J, with 9 bases in the middle. The CDR3 bases are TGCGCCAGCAGCCGTGACCCAAACACTGAAGCTTTCTTT. Its translation is CASSRDPNTEAFF. Complete variable domain (other parts from reference TRBV5-1 and TRBJ1-1): KAGVTQTPRYLIKTRGQQVTLSCSPISGHRSVSWYQQTPGQGLQFLFEYFSETQRNKGNFPGRFSGRQFSNSRSEMNVSTLELGDSALYLCASSRDPNTEAFFGQGTRLTVV.

The chain couples TRBV7-3 to TRBJ2-3; D might be TRBD1 (6 bases). Trimming took 5 bases from V and 1 from J, leaving 19 bases between them. CDR3 length: 17 amino acids. CDR1 and CDR2 (germline): SGHTA, FQGTGA. CDR3 protein: CASSNVIAAGGTDTQYF. DNA for the CDR3: TGTGCCAGCAGCAATGTTATAGCCGCAGGGGGCACAGATACGCAGTATTTT.

V and J are TRBV10-2 and TRBJ2-7, with TRBD2 identical over 14 bases. Trimming took 8 bases from V and 2 from J; bases not matched to a gene: 5. CDR3 length: 15 residues. Per the germline V gene, CDR1 is WSHSY and CDR2 is SAAADI. CDR3 nucleotide sequence: TGCGCCAGCTTCGGGACTAGCGGGAGAGCCTACGAGCAGTACTTC. Amino acid sequence: CASFGTSGRAYEQYF.

The J gene is TRBJ1-5, the V gene TRBV4-1; D unresolved. CDR3 length equals 13 residues. CDR1 and CDR2 (germline): MGHRA, YSYEKL. With 3 bases removed from V and 7 bases from J, the gap between germline ends came to 10 bases. The CDR3 region is CASSQAQAQPQHF. CDR3 nucleotides: TGCGCCAGCAGCCAGGCCCAGGCCCAGCCCCAGCATTTT.

The chain employs TRBV10-3 and TRBJ1-1, with D tentatively TRBD1 (5 bases). The germline V gene has CDR1 ENHRY and CDR2 SYGVKD. The CDR3 runs 14 residues. V was clipped by 0 bases and J by 1 base, with 6 bases between them. The CDR3 loop reads CAISESQGNTEAFF. CDR3 DNA: TGTGCCATCAGTGAGTCGCAGGGGAACACTGAAGCTTTCTTT.

This clone was found once. The V and J genes are TRBV27 and TRBJ1-4; D perhaps matches TRBD1 (6 bases). The CDR3 totals 15 residues. Germline V gene lookup returns CDR1 MNHEY and CDR2 SMNVEV (reference sequence). Deletions cut 6 bases from V and 3 bases from J, with 14 bases between. The CDR3: CASRPYREANEKLFF. The CDR3 DNA follows: TGTGCCAGCAGACCTTACAGGGAGGCTAATGAAAAACTGTTTTTT.

The chain carries TRBV6-1 and TRBJ2-3; 11 bases fit TRBD2. V lost 5 bases, J lost 2 bases, and 3 bases stayed unmatched. The CDR3 length is 15 residues. Germline V gene lookup returns CDR1 MNHNS and CDR2 SASEGT. CDR3 DNA: TGTGCCAGCAGTAGGGGACTAGCGGACACAGATACGCAGTATTTT. Its protein product is CASSRGLADTDTQYF.

This chain links TRBV15 with TRBJ2-1; D is unclear. Germline V gives CDR1 LNHNV, CDR2 YYDKDF (reference sequence). V was cut by 0 bases and J by 3 bases, with 6 bases left in between. CDR3 size: 14 residues. In DNA, the CDR3 is TGTGCCACCAGCAGAGACCGAGGCTACAATGAGCAGTTCTTC. It specifies CATSRDRGYNEQFF. The whole variable domain, remainder taken from reference TRBV15 and TRBJ2-1, is DAMVIQNPRYQVTQFGKPVTLSCSQTLNHNVMYWYQQKSSQAPKLLFHYYDKDFNNEADTPDNFQSRRPNTSFCFLDIRSPGLGDTAMYLCATSRDRGYNEQFFGPGTRLTVL.

The V and J genes are TRBV9 and TRBJ2-1, with TRBD2 matching 10 bases. Germline V gene data show CDR1 as SGDLS and CDR2 as YYNGEE. CDR3 length: 16 amino acids. V trimming: 3 bases; J trimming: 1 base; junction bases outside the gene matches: 4. The CDR3 reads CASSAGAGGSYNEQFF. CDR3 nucleotides: TGTGCCAGCAGCGCAGGAGCGGGAGGGTCCTACAATGAGCAGTTCTTC.

About this clone itself: The germline gene is not matched at one end of the junction; a read error may be the cause. The chain joins TRBV19 to TRBJ1-5; TRBD1 agrees at 8 bases. CDR1 and CDR2 from the germline V gene are LNHDA and SQIVND (reference sequence). This CDR3 contains 16 residues. In nucleotides, the CDR3 is TGTGCCAGTAGTCCGCTCACGGGACAGGTTAATCAGCTCCAGCATTTT. This gives the protein CASSPLTGQVNQLQHF. Full variable domain (missing parts from reference TRBV19 and TRBJ1-5): DGGITQSPKYLFRKEGQNVTLSCEQNLNHDAMYWYRQDPGQGLRLIYYSQIVNDFQKGDIAEGYSVSREKKESFPLTVTSAQKNPTAFYLCASSPLTGQVNQLQHFGDGTRLSIL.

A few counts support this clone. V is TRBV6-6 and J is TRBJ1-5, with no clear D. Germline CDR1 and CDR2: MNHNY and SVGAGI (reference sequence). This CDR3 has 11 amino acids. V was clipped by 6 bases and J by 8 bases, with 8 bases between them. CDR3 protein: CASRSAEPQHF. The CDR3 DNA follows: TGTGCCAGCAGGTCTGCGGAGCCCCAGCATTTT.

The rearrangement uses TRBV18 and TRBJ1-3; no definite D call. CDR1 is KGHSH, CDR2 LQKENI, per germline. The CDR3 is made up of 12 amino acids. Trimming took 3 bases from V and 3 from J, leaving 3 bases between them. The CDR3 loop is CASSPGGNTIYF. CDR3 in DNA: TGTGCCAGCTCACCGGGTGGAAACACCATATATTTT.

The rearrangement uses TRBV19 and TRBJ1-1; D is perhaps TRBD1 (5 bases). CDR3 size: 14 residues. Germline CDR1 is LNHDA and CDR2 is SQIVND (reference sequence). Trimming cost V 3 bases and J 7 bases, with 15 bases left between them. As DNA, the CDR3 is TGTGCCAGTAGTATCGGAATGGTAAGGGGTGAAGCTTTCTTT. This encodes CASSIGMVRGEAFF.

This chain joins TRBV10-2 and TRBJ2-1, with 8 bases identical to TRBD2. Germline V gene data show CDR1 as WSHSY and CDR2 as SAAADI. The CDR3 is 15 amino acids. The trim removed 7 bases at V and 6 bases at J, leaving 11 bases unmatched. This chain's CDR3 is CASKKSREEGNEQFF. CDR3 coding DNA: TGCGCCAGCAAAAAATCGCGGGAGGAGGGCAATGAGCAGTTCTTC.

This clone showed up just a few times. This chain uses TRBV7-9 with TRBJ2-5; 8 bases map to TRBD2. CDR1 and CDR2 from the germline V gene are SEHNR and FQNEAQ (reference sequence). The CDR3 runs to 14 residues. With 5 bases clipped from V and 4 bases from J, the junction kept 6 bases outside the gene matches. The CDR3 sequence: CASSPTSARETQYF. The DNA for the CDR3 is TGTGCCAGCAGCCCGACTAGCGCCCGAGAGACCCAGTACTTC.

This sequence joins TRBV9 and TRBJ2-7; TRBD1 agrees at 8 bases. Trimming at V came to 0 bases and at J to 3 bases, leaving 11 bases not matched to a gene. The CDR3 consists of 17 residues. Germline loops: CDR1 SGDLS, CDR2 YYNGEE. The CDR3 nucleotides are TGTGCCAGCAGCGTAGGGTACACCGGGACAGGAGGCTACGAGCAGTACTTC. Translated, it gives CASSVGYTGTGGYEQYF. Looking up the rest from reference TRBV9 and TRBJ2-7 gives the full variable domain: DSGVTQTPKHLITATGQRVTLRCSPRSGDLSVYWYQQSLDQGLQFLIQYYNGEERAKGNILERFSAQQFPDLHSELNLSSLELGDSALYFCASSVGYTGTGGYEQYFGPGTRLTVT.

The chain uses TRBV13 and TRBJ1-1, with D possibly being TRBD1 (5 bases). Germline loops: CDR1 PRHDT, CDR2 FYEKMQ (reference sequence). The germline V and J ends were trimmed by 5 bases and 0 bases, with 16 bases remaining between them. The CDR3 has 16 residues. CDR3 amino acids: CASSPDGGGMNTEAFF. The CDR3 coding sequence is TGTGCCAGCAGCCCGGACGGGGGGGGAATGAACACTGAAGCTTTCTTT.

This clone was counted between two and nine times. J is TRBJ1-1 and V is TRBV4-2; D gene uncertain. The V gene lost 0 bases and the J gene lost 1 base, with 6 bases spanning the gap. The CDR3 totals 14 residues. Per germline, CDR1 LGHNA and CDR2 YNFKEQ. Written as DNA, the CDR3 is TGTGCCAGCAGCCAAGATCTCGGGAACACTGAAGCTTTCTTT. Translated: CASSQDLGNTEAFF.

The genes are TRBV27 and TRBJ2-3, with D unclear. Looked up from germline, CDR1 is MNHEY and CDR2 is SMNVEV (reference sequence). The length of the CDR3 is 13 residues. V was cut by 2 bases and J by 5 bases, with 8 bases left in between. The CDR3 DNA is TGTGCCAGCAGTTTAATATCAGGAGATACGCAGTATTTT. It codes for CASSLISGDTQYF.

CDR3 protein: CASSVEGGTQREQYF. The DNA of the CDR3 is TGTGCCAGCAGCGTAGAGGGGGGCACGCAACGCGAGCAGTACTTC. V and J are TRBV9 and TRBJ2-7, with D perhaps given as TRBD1 or TRBD2 (6 bases each). Trimming stripped 0 bases from V and 6 bases from J, with 16 bases between. The CDR3 runs to 15 residues. Germline V gives CDR1 SGDLS, CDR2 YYNGEE.

V gene TRBV11-3 combines with J gene TRBJ2-3, with a tentative D call TRBD1 (6 bases). Germline loops: CDR1 SGHNT, CDR2 YENEEA. CDR3 length: 12 residues. V gave up 5 bases and J gave up 5 bases, with 8 bases separating them. The DNA for the CDR3 is TGTGCCAGCAGCCAACAGGGAGATACGCAGTATTTT. It encodes CASSQQGDTQYF.

In its sample, this clone was seen a few times. V usage is TRBV7-9 and J usage is TRBJ1-5, with D maybe TRBD1 (6 bases). V dropped 1 base and J dropped 5 bases, with 15 bases sitting between them. The germline V gene has CDR1 SEHNR and CDR2 FQNEAQ (reference sequence). This CDR3 region has 16 residues. The CDR3 loop is CASSLDWGAEDQPQHF. The CDR3 DNA follows: TGTGCCAGCAGCTTAGATTGGGGGGCGGAAGATCAGCCCCAGCATTTT.

This clone has a handful of counts. V usage is TRBV21-1 and J usage is TRBJ2-5; the table's TRBD2 call for D was not verified on the DNA. TRBV21-1 constitutes a pseudogene. This CDR3 spans 14 amino acids. The CDR3 DNA reads as TGTGCCAGCAGCAAAGTTCGCGATCAAGAGACCCAGTACTTC. Translation: CASSKVRDQETQYF.

The V and J genes are TRBV29-1 and TRBJ2-7, with TRBD2 as a possible D gene (6 bases). This CDR3 is built from 14 residues. In germline, CDR1 is SQVTM, CDR2 ANQGSEA. Trimming left V 7 bases short and J 5 bases short, with 21 bases between. The CDR3 spells CSASRGSGTDEQYF. The CDR3 nucleotides read TGCAGCGCTTCCCGGGGTAGCGGTACGGACGAGCAGTACTTC.

CDR3 DNA sequence: TGTGCCAGCAGTGAAGTAGGAAGACTAGCGGTGACCGGGGAGCTGTTTTTT. This translates into CASSEVGRLAVTGELFF. The rearrangement joins TRBV6-1 to TRBJ2-2; 9 bases are a match to TRBD2. Germline CDR1 is MNHNS and CDR2 is SASEGT. Trimming removed 1 base from V and 5 bases from J; junction bases left unmatched: 8. CDR3 length equals 17 residues.

The chain couples TRBV14 to TRBJ2-7; the D is unclear. CDR1 and CDR2 from the germline V gene are SGHDN and FVKESK. Trimming removed 1 base from V and 4 bases from J, with 5 bases in between. CDR3 size: 12 residues. CDR3 in DNA: TGTGCCAGCAGCCAAGTAGTTTACGAGCAGTACTTC. This codes for CASSQVVYEQYF.

The chain couples TRBV11-2 to TRBJ2-1, with D possibly matching TRBD1 (6 bases). This CDR3 spans 13 amino acids. Germline V gives CDR1 SGHAT, CDR2 FQNNGV. V was pared by 3 bases and J by 4 bases, with 7 bases between. The CDR3 DNA follows: TGTGCCAGCAGCTTGACAGGTTACAATGAGCAGTTCTTC. Translation: CASSLTGYNEQFF.